The 9 T cell receptor beta chains below all came from one sample that was sequenced in a study of identical twins. Via MiXCR, TCRdb re-called the 5' RACE reads, giving one row per CDR3 protein. The sample consists of hundreds of thousands of distinct CDR3 sequences, approximately 13% of them appearing once. These data also featured in a second study, about yellow fever vaccine responses in identical twins.

Sequencing was carried out using PBMCs. These receptors were obtained from a young woman in good health.

The chain couples TRBV28 to TRBJ1-5, with D maybe TRBD1 (5 bases). This CDR3 is built from 14 residues. Germline V gene lookup returns CDR1 MDHEN and CDR2 SYDVKM. V was clipped by 3 bases and J by 5 bases, with 11 bases between them. The CDR3 sequence: CASSFPDNYQPQHF. CDR3 DNA sequence: TGTGCCAGCAGTTTTCCGGACAACTATCAGCCCCAGCATTTT.

This clonotype was detected a few times. The V gene is TRBV6-1, the J gene TRBJ2-1; TRBD2 might be the D (5 bases). This CDR3 contains 16 residues. Germline CDR1 is MNHNS and CDR2 is SASEGT. With 6 bases removed from V and 3 bases from J, the gap between germline ends came to 18 bases. The CDR3 bases are TGTGCCAGCAGCCGGGATGCCCGTGCCTACTACAATGAGCAGTTCTTC. This codes for CASSRDARAYYNEQFF.

The gene calls are TRBV20-1 and TRBJ2-1; 13 bases are a match to TRBD2. The length of the CDR3 is 14 residues. Trimming cost V 8 bases and J 10 bases; bases outside gene matches: 11. Germline V gene sequence: CDR1 DFQATT, CDR2 SNEGSKA (reference sequence). CDR3 protein: CSTYTSGGAQEQFF. Written as DNA, the CDR3 is TGCAGTACATACACTAGCGGGGGGGCTCAGGAGCAGTTCTTC.

The chain has TRBV7-8 and TRBJ2-1, with D uncertain. Germline values: CDR1 SGHVS, CDR2 FQNEAQ. The CDR3 is made up of 12 amino acids. Trimming took 4 bases from V and 9 from J, leaving 10 bases between them. The CDR3: CASSSRSSEQFF. The CDR3 region has the DNA TGTGCCAGCAGCTCCAGGAGCAGTGAGCAGTTCTTC.

This clonotype was seen only a few times. The chain uses TRBV5-6 and TRBJ2-3; 9 positions match TRBD2. CDR1 is SGHDT and CDR2 is YYEEEE in the germline V gene. Losses at the gene ends were 5 bases for V and 0 bases for J; bases not matched to a gene: 10. The CDR3 length is 17 residues. Here the CDR3 DNA reads TGTGCCAGCAGTTTCGGACTAGCGAGATCTAGCACAGATACGCAGTATTTT. Protein product: CASSFGLARSSTDTQYF.

This clonotype has more than one count but fewer than ten. This chain links TRBV15 with TRBJ2-5; TRBD1 matches at 8 bases. This CDR3 has 14 residues. Germline lookup yields CDR1 LNHNV and CDR2 YYDKDF (reference sequence). J was trimmed by 3 bases and V by 4 bases; bases with no gene match: 4. This CDR3 reads CATSIRTGKETQYF. The CDR3 DNA is TGTGCCACCAGCATACGGACAGGGAAAGAGACCCAGTACTTC.

V usage is TRBV6-5 and J usage is TRBJ2-2; TRBD1 might be the D (6 bases). The length of the CDR3 is 18 residues. Germline CDR1 is MNHEY and CDR2 is SVGAGI. V was pared by 0 bases and J by 2 bases, with 16 bases between. CDR3 loop: CASSYSTPGRGNTGELFF. Written as DNA, the CDR3 is TGTGCCAGCAGTTACTCGACCCCTGGCAGGGGAAACACCGGGGAGCTGTTTTTT.

Only a few counts were recorded for this clonotype. The chain carries TRBV13 and TRBJ1-2; D perhaps matches TRBD1 (5 bases). The germline V gene encodes CDR1 PRHDT and CDR2 FYEKMQ (reference sequence). This CDR3 contains 14 residues. The V end was cut by 4 bases, the J end by 4 bases, with 13 bases between. This chain's CDR3 is CASSSRTTGYGYTF. The CDR3 region has the DNA TGTGCCAGCAGCTCAAGGACAACAGGCTATGGCTACACCTTC.

This clonotype was counted a few times. V usage is TRBV6-5 and J usage is TRBJ1-2; 7 bases are a match to TRBD1. The CDR3 is 13 residues long. V shed 2 bases, J shed 6 bases, and the junction held 3 bases outside the gene matches. Germline CDR1 and CDR2: MNHEY and SVGAGI. The CDR3 is CASSYHTGDGYTF. The CDR3 bases are TGTGCCAGCAGTTACCACACAGGGGATGGCTACACCTTC.